A single T cell receptor (beta chain) is shown here with its context. Germline assignment: CDR1 MNHEY and CDR2 SVGAGI. This CDR3 is built from 15 residues. Deletions cut 5 bases from V and 4 bases from J, with 14 bases between. The sample originates from a study of patients and donors after allogeneic stem cell transplantation. TCRdb redid the calling of the RT-PCR reads with MiXCR, one entry per CDR3 protein. The sample lists about 160,000 distinct CDR3 sequences, around 30% occurring once. The receptor was derived from a human donor who was either an allogeneic HSCT recipient or a stem cell or donor lymphocyte infusion donor (not recorded which). It is not recorded whose cells these are; they may come from a transplant donor. The chain is built from TRBV6-5 and TRBJ2-2, with D tentatively TRBD2 (5 bases). The sample comprised blood, either unsorted or a sorted T cell fraction (not recorded which). The chain's CDR3 is CASSQTRAGTGELFF. CDR3 nucleotides: TGTGCCAGCAGTCAAACTAGGGCAGGCACCGGGGAGCTGTTTTTT.